The TCR beta chain under discussion was sequenced for a study of cytomegalovirus exposure and HLA in healthy donors. Turning to the study itself: The 110 or so validation repertoires used the same platform as the 666 first-cohort repertoires, a later analysis reported.

V was clipped by 8 bases and J by 7 bases; unmatched bases: 12. The CDR3 totals 16 residues. From germline, CDR1 is ENHRY and CDR2 SYGVKD. TCRdb's copy holds only in-frame clones and misses some; the assay was immunoSEQ multiplex PCR. The table includes about 240,000 clones, approximately 86% detected once. The sequencing sample was made of PBMCs. V is TRBV10-3 and J is TRBJ2-7; 15 bases agree with TRBD2. The TCR comes from a woman aged 25-40 years in good health and CMV-seropositive. In DNA form, the CDR3 reads TGTGCCATCGCGCCACCGGGACTAGCGGGAGGAGGAGAGCAGTACTTC. It encodes CAIAPPGLAGGGEQYF.